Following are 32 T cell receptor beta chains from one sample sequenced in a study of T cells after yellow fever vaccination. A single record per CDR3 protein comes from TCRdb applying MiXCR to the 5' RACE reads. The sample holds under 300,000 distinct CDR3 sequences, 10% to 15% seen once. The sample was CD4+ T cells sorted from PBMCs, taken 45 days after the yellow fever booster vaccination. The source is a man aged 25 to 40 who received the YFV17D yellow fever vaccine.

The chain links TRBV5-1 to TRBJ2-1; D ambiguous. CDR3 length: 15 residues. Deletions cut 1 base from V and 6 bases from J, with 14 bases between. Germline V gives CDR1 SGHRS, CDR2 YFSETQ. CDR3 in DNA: TGCGCCAGCAGCTTGAGTGCTGGGGTGACCAATGAGCAGTTCTTC. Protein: CASSLSAGVTNEQFF.

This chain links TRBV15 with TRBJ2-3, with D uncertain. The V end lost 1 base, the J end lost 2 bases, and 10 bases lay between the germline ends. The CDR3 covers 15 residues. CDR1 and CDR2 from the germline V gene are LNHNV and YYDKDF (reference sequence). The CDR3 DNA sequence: TGTGCCACCAGCAGAGTGGGCACAATCACAGATACGCAGTATTTT. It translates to CATSRVGTITDTQYF.

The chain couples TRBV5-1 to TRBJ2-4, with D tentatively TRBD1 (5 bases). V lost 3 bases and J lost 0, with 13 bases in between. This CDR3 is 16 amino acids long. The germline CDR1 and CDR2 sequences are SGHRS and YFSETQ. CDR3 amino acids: CASSSQGLAAKNIQYF. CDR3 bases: TGCGCCAGCAGCTCTCAGGGTCTCGCAGCCAAAAACATTCAGTACTTC.

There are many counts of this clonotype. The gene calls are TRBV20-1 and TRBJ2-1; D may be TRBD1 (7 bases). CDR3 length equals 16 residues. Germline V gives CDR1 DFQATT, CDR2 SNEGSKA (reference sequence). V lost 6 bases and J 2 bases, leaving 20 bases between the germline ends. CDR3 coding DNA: TGCAGTGCCCGAGGGGGGACAGCACTTACCTACAATGAGCAGTTCTTC. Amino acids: CSARGGTALTYNEQFF.

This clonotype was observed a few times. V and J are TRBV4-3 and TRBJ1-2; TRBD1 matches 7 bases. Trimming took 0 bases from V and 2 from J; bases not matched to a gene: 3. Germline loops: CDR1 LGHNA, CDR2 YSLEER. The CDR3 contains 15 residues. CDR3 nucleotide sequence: TGCGCCAGCAGCCAAGATGGGGACAGAAACTATGGCTACACCTTC. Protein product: CASSQDGDRNYGYTF.

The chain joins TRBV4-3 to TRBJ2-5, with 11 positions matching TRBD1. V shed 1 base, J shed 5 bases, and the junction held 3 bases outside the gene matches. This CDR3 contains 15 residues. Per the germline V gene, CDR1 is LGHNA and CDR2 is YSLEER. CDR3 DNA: TGCGCCAGCAGCCAAGGGACAGGGGGCTGGGAGACCCAGTACTTC. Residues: CASSQGTGGWETQYF.

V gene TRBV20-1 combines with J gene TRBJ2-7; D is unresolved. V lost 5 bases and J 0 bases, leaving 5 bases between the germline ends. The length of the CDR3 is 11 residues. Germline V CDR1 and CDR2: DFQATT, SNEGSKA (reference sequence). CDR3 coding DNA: TGCAGTGCTGCTAACTCCTACGAGCAGTACTTC. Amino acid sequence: CSAANSYEQYF.

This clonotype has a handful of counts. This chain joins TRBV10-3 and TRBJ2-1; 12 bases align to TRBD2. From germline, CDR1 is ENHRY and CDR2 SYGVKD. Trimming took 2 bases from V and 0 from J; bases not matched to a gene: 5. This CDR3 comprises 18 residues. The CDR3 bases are TGTGCCATCAGTGAGGCACCGGGACTAGCGGGCTCCTACAATGAGCAGTTCTTC. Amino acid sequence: CAISEAPGLAGSYNEQFF.

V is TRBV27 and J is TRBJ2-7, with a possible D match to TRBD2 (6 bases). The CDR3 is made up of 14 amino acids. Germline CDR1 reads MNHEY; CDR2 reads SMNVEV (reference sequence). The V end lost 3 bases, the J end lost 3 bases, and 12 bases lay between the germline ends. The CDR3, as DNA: TGTGCCAGCAGTTTTTTTCCCGGGGGCTACGAGCAGTACTTC. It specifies CASSFFPGGYEQYF.

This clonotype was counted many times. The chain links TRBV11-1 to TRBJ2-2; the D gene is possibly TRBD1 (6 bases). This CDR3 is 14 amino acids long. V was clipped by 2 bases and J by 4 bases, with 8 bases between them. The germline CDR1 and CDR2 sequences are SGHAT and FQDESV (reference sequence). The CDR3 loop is CASSLLGATGELFF. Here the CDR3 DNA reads TGTGCCAGCAGCTTACTGGGGGCCACCGGGGAGCTGTTTTTT.

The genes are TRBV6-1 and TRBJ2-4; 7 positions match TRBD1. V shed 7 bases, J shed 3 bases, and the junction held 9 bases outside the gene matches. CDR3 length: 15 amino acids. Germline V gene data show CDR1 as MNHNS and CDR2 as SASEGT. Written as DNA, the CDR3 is TGTGCCAGCATTCAGGGGGTCAAGGGCAAAAACATTCAGTACTTC. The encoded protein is CASIQGVKGKNIQYF.

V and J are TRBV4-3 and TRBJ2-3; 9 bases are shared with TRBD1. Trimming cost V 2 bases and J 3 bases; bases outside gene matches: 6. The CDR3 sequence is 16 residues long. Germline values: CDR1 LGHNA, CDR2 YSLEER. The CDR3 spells CASSQSQGAWTDTQYF. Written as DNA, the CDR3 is TGCGCCAGCAGCCAATCACAGGGGGCCTGGACAGATACGCAGTATTTT.

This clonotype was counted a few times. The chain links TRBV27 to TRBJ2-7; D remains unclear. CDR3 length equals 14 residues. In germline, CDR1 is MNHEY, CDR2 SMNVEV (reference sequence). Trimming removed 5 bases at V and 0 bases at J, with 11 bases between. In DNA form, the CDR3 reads TGTGCCAGCAGTCTTACAGAGAGCTCCTACGAGCAGTACTTC. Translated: CASSLTESSYEQYF.

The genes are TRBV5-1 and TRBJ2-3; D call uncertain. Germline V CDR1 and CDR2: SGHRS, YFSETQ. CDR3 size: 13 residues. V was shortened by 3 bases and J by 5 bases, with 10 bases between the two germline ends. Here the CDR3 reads CASSSLVEDTQYF. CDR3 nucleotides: TGCGCCAGCAGCTCCCTAGTGGAAGATACGCAGTATTTT.

The CDR3 protein is CAIGIREQFF. The CDR3 DNA reads as TGTGCCATCGGGATCCGTGAGCAGTTCTTC. This rearrangement joins TRBV10-3 to TRBJ2-1, with D hard to call. CDR1 and CDR2 from the germline V gene are ENHRY and SYGVKD. The CDR3 totals 10 residues. Trimming shortened V by 8 bases and J by 9 bases, and 8 bases separated the two germline ends.

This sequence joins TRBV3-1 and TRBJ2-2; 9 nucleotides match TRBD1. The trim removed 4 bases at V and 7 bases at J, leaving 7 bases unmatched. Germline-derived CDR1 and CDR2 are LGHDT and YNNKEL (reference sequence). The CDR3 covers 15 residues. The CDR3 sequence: CASSPGQGSGGELFF. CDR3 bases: TGTGCCAGCAGCCCCGGACAGGGGTCTGGCGGGGAGCTGTTTTTT.

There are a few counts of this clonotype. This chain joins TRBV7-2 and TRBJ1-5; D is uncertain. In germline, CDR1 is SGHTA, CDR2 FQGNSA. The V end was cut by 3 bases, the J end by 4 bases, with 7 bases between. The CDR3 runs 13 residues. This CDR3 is CASSFILNQPQHF. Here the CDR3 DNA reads TGTGCCAGCAGCTTCATACTGAATCAGCCCCAGCATTTT.

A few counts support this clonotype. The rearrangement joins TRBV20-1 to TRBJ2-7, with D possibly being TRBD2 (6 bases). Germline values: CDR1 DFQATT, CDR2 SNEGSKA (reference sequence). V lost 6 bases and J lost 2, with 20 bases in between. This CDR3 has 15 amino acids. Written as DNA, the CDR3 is TGCAGTGCGACGAACCCTAGCGTAGGTCCCTACGAGCAGTACTTC. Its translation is CSATNPSVGPYEQYF.

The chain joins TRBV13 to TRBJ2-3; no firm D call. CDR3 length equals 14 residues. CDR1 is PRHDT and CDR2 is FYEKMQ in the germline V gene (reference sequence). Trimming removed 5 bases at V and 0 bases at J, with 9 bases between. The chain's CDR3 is CASSRAGSTDTQYF. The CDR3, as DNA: TGTGCCAGCAGCCGAGCCGGGAGCACAGATACGCAGTATTTT.

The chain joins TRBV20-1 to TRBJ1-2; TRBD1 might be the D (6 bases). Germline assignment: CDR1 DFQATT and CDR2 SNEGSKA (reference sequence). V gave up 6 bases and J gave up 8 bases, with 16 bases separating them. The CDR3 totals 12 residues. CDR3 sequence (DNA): TGCAGTGCCCTTTGGGGGGCGGGGGGCTACACCTTC. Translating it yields CSALWGAGGYTF.

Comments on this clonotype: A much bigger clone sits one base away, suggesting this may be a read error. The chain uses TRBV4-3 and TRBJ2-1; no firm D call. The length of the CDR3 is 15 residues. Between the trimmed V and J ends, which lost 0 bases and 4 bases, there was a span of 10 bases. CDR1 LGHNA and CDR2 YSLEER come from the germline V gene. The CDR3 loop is CASSQDGHAYNEQFF. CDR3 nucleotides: TGCGCCAGCAGCCAAGATGGGCACGCATACAATGAGCAGTTCTTC.

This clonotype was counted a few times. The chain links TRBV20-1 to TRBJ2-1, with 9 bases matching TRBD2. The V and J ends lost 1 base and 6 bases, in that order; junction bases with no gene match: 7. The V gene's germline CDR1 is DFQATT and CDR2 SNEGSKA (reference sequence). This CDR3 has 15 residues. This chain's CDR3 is CSARATSGFLNEQFF. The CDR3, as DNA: TGCAGTGCTAGAGCTACTAGCGGGTTTCTCAATGAGCAGTTCTTC.

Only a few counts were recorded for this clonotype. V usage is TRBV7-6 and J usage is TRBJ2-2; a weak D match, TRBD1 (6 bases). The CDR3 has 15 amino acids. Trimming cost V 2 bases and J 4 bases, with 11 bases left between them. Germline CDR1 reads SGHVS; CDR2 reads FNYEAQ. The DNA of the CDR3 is TGTGCCAGCAGCTTAAACAGGGAAGGCACCGGGGAGCTGTTTTTT. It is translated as CASSLNREGTGELFF.

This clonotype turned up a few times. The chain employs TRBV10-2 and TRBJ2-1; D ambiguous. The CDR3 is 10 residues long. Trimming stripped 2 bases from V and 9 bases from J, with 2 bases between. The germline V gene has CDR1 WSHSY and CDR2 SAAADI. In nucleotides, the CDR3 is TGCGCCAGCAGTGAGATTGAGCAGTTCTTC. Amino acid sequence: CASSEIEQFF.

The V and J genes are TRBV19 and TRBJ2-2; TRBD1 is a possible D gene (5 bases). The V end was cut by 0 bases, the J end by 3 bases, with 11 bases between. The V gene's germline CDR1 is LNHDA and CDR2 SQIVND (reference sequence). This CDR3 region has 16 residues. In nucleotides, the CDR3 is TGTGCCAGTAGTATAGAGCCAGGGTGGGACACCGGGGAGCTGTTTTTT. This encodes CASSIEPGWDTGELFF. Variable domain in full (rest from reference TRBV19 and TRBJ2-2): DGGITQSPKYLFRKEGQNVTLSCEQNLNHDAMYWYRQDPGQGLRLIYYSQIVNDFQKGDIAEGYSVSREKKESFPLTVTSAQKNPTAFYLCASSIEPGWDTGELFFGEGSRLTVL.

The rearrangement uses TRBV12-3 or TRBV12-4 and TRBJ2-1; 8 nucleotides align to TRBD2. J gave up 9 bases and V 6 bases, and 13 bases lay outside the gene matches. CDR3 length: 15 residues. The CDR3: CASRDQAGVSSEQFF. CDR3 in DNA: TGTGCCAGCAGGGACCAAGCGGGAGTTTCTAGTGAGCAGTTCTTC.

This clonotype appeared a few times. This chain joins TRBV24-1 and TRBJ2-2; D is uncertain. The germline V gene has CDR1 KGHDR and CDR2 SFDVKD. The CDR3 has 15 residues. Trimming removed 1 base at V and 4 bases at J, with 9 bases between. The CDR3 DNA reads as TGTGCCACCAGTGATTTTGCTCCTAGCACCGGGGAGCTGTTTTTT. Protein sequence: CATSDFAPSTGELFF.

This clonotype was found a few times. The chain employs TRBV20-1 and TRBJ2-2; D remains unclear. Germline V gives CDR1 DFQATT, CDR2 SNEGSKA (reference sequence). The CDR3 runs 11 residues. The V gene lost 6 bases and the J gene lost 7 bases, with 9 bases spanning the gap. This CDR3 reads CSARPGGELFF. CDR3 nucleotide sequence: TGCAGTGCAAGGCCGGGCGGGGAGCTGTTTTTT.

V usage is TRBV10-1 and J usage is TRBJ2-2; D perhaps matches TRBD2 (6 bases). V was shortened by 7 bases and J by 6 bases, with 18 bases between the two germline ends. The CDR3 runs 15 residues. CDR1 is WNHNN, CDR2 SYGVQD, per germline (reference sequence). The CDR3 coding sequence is TGCGCCAGCACCCCCGGAGGGCCAGGGCCCGGGGAGCTGTTTTTT. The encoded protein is CASTPGGPGPGELFF.

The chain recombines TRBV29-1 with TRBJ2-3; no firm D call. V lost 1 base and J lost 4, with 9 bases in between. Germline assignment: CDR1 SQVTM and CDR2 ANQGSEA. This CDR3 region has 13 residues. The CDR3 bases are TGCAGCGTTGAAGGGAGATTTGCAGATACGCAGTATTTT. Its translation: CSVEGRFADTQYF.

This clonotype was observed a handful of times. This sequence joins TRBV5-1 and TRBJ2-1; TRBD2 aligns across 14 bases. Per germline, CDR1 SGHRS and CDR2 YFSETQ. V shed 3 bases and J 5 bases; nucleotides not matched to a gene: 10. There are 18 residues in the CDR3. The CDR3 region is CASSSRLAGGWRNNEQFF. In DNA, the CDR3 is TGCGCCAGCAGCTCAAGACTAGCGGGAGGGTGGAGGAACAATGAGCAGTTCTTC.

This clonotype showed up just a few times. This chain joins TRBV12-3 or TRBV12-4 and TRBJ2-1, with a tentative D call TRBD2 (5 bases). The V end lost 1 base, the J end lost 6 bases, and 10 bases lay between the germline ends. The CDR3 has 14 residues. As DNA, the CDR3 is TGTGCCAGCAGTTTAGAGTACGGGATCAATGAGCAGTTCTTC. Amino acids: CASSLEYGINEQFF.